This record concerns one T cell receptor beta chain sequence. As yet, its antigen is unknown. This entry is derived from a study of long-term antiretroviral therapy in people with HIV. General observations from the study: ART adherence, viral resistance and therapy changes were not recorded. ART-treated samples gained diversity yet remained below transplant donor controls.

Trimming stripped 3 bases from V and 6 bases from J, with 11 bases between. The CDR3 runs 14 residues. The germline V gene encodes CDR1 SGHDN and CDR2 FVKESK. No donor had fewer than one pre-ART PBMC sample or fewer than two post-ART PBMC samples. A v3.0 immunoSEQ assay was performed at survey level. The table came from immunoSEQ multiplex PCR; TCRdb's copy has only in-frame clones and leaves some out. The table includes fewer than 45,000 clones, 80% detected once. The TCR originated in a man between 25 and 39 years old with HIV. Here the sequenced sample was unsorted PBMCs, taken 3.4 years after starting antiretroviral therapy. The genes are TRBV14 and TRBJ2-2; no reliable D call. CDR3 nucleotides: TGTGCCAGCAGCCATGGACCACGTCCCGGGGAGCTGTTTTTT. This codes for CASSHGPRPGELFF.